This T cell receptor (beta chain) appears in the sequencing data of a study of glioma-infiltrating T cells after dendritic cell vaccination. Only in-frame clones appear in the TCRdb table, and some are missing; sequencing was by immunoSEQ multiplex PCR. The sample carries more than 60,000 clones, approximately 78% recorded once. Trimming at V came to 0 bases and at J to 8 bases, leaving 7 bases not matched to a gene. The CDR3 loop spans 16 amino acids. Germline V gene lookup returns CDR1 SGDLS and CDR2 YYNGEE. Only patients with spare fresh-frozen tumor and over two years of follow-up were included. All glioblastoma patients lacked an isocitrate dehydrogenase mutation.

The specimen comprised blood, sampled before dendritic cell vaccination. The receptor comes from a human donor with glioblastoma. J is TRBJ2-1 and V is TRBV9; the match to TRBD2 covers 11 bases. Here the CDR3 reads CASSVVFSGGVDEQFF. The DNA for the CDR3 is TGTGCCAGCAGCGTAGTGTTTAGCGGGGGGGTCGATGAGCAGTTCTTC.